The 28 T cell receptor beta chains reported below all come from one sample, sequenced in a study of OX40 agonist ivuxolimab in advanced cancers. The table came from immunoSEQ multiplex PCR; TCRdb's copy has only in-frame clones and leaves some out. The table has about 60,000 clones, about nine tenths seen once. The input for sequencing was CD4+ or CD8+ T cells sorted from blood, taken in a trial of the OX40 agonist ivuxolimab. Receptor source: an adult with an advanced solid tumor such as melanoma, head and neck, liver or kidney cancer.

This clone was picked up one time. J is TRBJ1-3 and V is TRBV6-6, with D perhaps matching TRBD1 (6 bases). The germline V gene encodes CDR1 MNHNY and CDR2 SVGAGI (reference sequence). This CDR3 is 16 amino acids long. V shed 2 bases and J shed 0 bases, with 11 bases lying between them. The CDR3 DNA follows: TGTGCCAGCAGTTACCTGGGACATATCTCTGGAAACACCATATATTTT. It is translated as CASSYLGHISGNTIYF.

This clone was seen only a few times. The chain is built from TRBV19 and TRBJ2-4; D is uncertain. CDR1 and CDR2 from the germline V gene are LNHDA and SQIVND (reference sequence). The CDR3 is 13 residues long. Trimming took off 3 bases at V and 7 bases at J, with 10 bases between the two ends. CDR3 in DNA: TGTGCCAGTAGTATGACGTTGGAGAACATTCAGTACTTC. It codes for CASSMTLENIQYF.

The chain links TRBV27 to TRBJ1-1, with D uncertain. With 3 bases removed from V and 2 bases from J, the gap between germline ends came to 7 bases. The CDR3 sequence is 13 residues long. Per germline, CDR1 MNHEY and CDR2 SMNVEV (reference sequence). CDR3 DNA sequence: TGTGCCAGCAGTTTCGGGCTAAACACTGAAGCTTTCTTT. Protein product: CASSFGLNTEAFF.

This clone was observed once. V is TRBV20-1 and J is TRBJ2-7; D ambiguous. The CDR3 runs 11 residues. Trimming took off 1 base at V and 7 bases at J, with 8 bases between the two ends. The germline V gene encodes CDR1 DFQATT and CDR2 SNEGSKA (reference sequence). The DNA of the CDR3 is TGCAGTGCTAGAGGGCCCGGGGAGCAGTACTTC. Its translation is CSARGPGEQYF.

The CDR3 protein is CASSPGGAGYGYTF. The CDR3 region has the DNA TGTGCCAGCTCACCAGGGGGCGCAGGCTATGGCTACACCTTC. The J gene is TRBJ1-2, the V gene TRBV18; the D gene is possibly TRBD1 (6 bases). This CDR3 has 14 amino acids. V lost 2 bases and J lost 4, with 11 bases in between. Germline V gene data show CDR1 as KGHSH and CDR2 as LQKENI.

The genes are TRBV19 and TRBJ2-1, with D perhaps matching TRBD2 (5 bases). This CDR3 has 17 amino acids. CDR1 and CDR2 from the germline V gene are LNHDA and SQIVND (reference sequence). The germline V and J ends were trimmed by 4 bases and 4 bases, with 20 bases remaining between them. The DNA of the CDR3 is TGTGCCAGTAGTACCGGACTCCCAGAGGCCCCATACAATGAGCAGTTCTTC. It encodes CASSTGLPEAPYNEQFF.

This clone has a single count. The genes are TRBV5-1 and TRBJ2-1; D is possibly TRBD1 (5 bases). The V gene's germline CDR1 is SGHRS and CDR2 YFSETQ. Deletions cut 5 bases from V and 9 bases from J, with 9 bases between. This CDR3 spans 11 amino acids. CDR3 in DNA: TGCGCCAGCAGGGCAGGGCTTGAGCAGTTCTTC. Translating gives CASRAGLEQFF.

This chain joins TRBV7-6 and TRBJ2-7, with D possibly TRBD1 on 6 matching bases. The CDR3 length is 13 residues. Trimming shortened V by 1 base and J by 6 bases, and 10 bases separated the two germline ends. Germline CDR1 is SGHVS and CDR2 is FNYEAQ. The CDR3 is CASSLDRVGEQYF. CDR3 sequence (DNA): TGTGCCAGCAGCTTAGACAGGGTGGGCGAGCAGTACTTC.

V and J are TRBV23-1 and TRBJ1-4; 12 bases match TRBD1. TRBV23-1 is marked as an open reading frame, function uncertain. After removal of 0 bases from V and 7 bases from J, the junction contained 6 bases not matched to a gene. The CDR3 consists of 17 residues. The CDR3 nucleotides are TGCGCCAGCAGTCAATCGGCGGGACAGGGGGCTTGTGAAAAACTGTTTTTT. This sequence encodes CASSQSAGQGACEKLFF.

The chain joins TRBV19 to TRBJ1-2; a weak D match, TRBD1 (5 bases). V was clipped by 2 bases and J by 3 bases, with 13 bases between them. Germline V lookup: CDR1 LNHDA, CDR2 SQIVND (reference sequence). The CDR3 loop spans 15 amino acids. The CDR3 region is CASSIHRKSDYGYTF. In DNA, the CDR3 is TGTGCCAGTAGTATACACAGGAAATCGGACTATGGCTACACCTTC.

The V gene is TRBV7-9, the J gene TRBJ1-2; D gene uncertain. CDR3 length equals 14 residues. Germline V lookup: CDR1 SEHNR, CDR2 FQNEAQ (reference sequence). V lost 5 bases and J 0 bases, leaving 10 bases between the germline ends. The CDR3: CASSPLAPNYGYTF. The CDR3 DNA follows: TGTGCCAGCAGCCCCCTAGCGCCTAACTATGGCTACACCTTC.

The chain employs TRBV5-1 and TRBJ1-4; a weak D match, TRBD1 (5 bases). The V and J ends lost 7 bases and 7 bases respectively, with 8 bases between them. CDR1 and CDR2 (germline): SGHRS, YFSETQ. CDR3 length: 11 residues. CDR3 coding DNA: TGCGCCAGCTGGGGCGGTGAAAAACTGTTTTTT. Translating gives CASWGGEKLFF.

With regard to this clone: This sample includes further DNA sequences coding for the same CDR3. This chain uses TRBV15 with TRBJ2-7; 7 bases are shared with TRBD1. The J segment lost 5 bases and the V segment lost 3 bases, leaving 19 bases of the junction unmatched. This CDR3 region has 18 residues. CDR1 is LNHNV and CDR2 is YYDKDF in the germline V gene (reference sequence). The CDR3 sequence: CATSSPSAPTGSMNEQYF. CDR3 in DNA: TGTGCCACCAGCAGCCCCTCCGCGCCGACAGGGAGTATGAACGAGCAGTACTTC.

The chain is built from TRBV29-1 and TRBJ1-2; D unclear. This CDR3 is built from 13 residues. Germline V gene data show CDR1 as SQVTM and CDR2 as ANQGSEA. V was pared by 0 bases and J by 4 bases, with 9 bases between. The CDR3 coding sequence is TGCAGCGTTGAAGATCCCCGGACCTATGGCTACACCTTC. Amino acid sequence: CSVEDPRTYGYTF.

This chain uses TRBV6-6 with TRBJ2-7; a weak D match, TRBD1 (6 bases). Between the trimmed V and J ends, which lost 7 bases and 3 bases, there was a span of 13 bases. CDR3 length: 13 residues. CDR1 is MNHNY, CDR2 SVGAGI, per germline (reference sequence). This chain's CDR3 is CASTYRDVYEQYV. The CDR3 nucleotides read TGTGCCAGCACCTACAGGGATGTCTACGAGCAGTACGTC.

The chain couples TRBV5-6 to TRBJ1-2; no clear D gene. Germline V lookup: CDR1 SGHDT, CDR2 YYEEEE. V was trimmed by 5 bases and J by 5 bases, leaving 16 bases between them. The CDR3 has 14 residues. CDR3 sequence reads: CASRAYIAGYGYTF. DNA for the CDR3: TGTGCCAGCAGAGCTTATATAGCCGGGTATGGCTACACCTTC.

This rearrangement joins TRBV4-2 to TRBJ2-2; 8 nucleotides align to TRBD1. Germline assignment: CDR1 LGHNA and CDR2 YNFKEQ. V was pared by 0 bases and J by 4 bases, with 4 bases of the junction left unmatched. The CDR3 is 16 amino acids. As DNA, the CDR3 is TGTGCCAGCAGCCAAGATGGGGACAGGAGCACCGGGGAGCTGTTTTTT. This sequence encodes CASSQDGDRSTGELFF.

The V call is TRBV14, the J call TRBJ2-1; D gene uncertain. Per germline, CDR1 SGHDN and CDR2 FVKESK. The CDR3 has 15 amino acids. V shed 3 bases and J shed 0 bases, with 9 bases lying between them. CDR3 coding DNA: TGTGCCAGCAGCCATAGATTGGGCTCCTACAATGAGCAGTTCTTC. It codes for CASSHRLGSYNEQFF.

In DNA form, the CDR3 reads TGTGCCAGTAGTCCCCGGACTAGCGGCCAAGAGACCCAGTACTTC. Translated, it gives CASSPRTSGQETQYF. This chain links TRBV19 with TRBJ2-5; 10 positions agree with TRBD2. V lost 5 bases and J lost 1; bases outside the gene matches: 4. CDR3 length equals 15 residues. Germline CDR1 and CDR2: LNHDA and SQIVND (reference sequence). The whole variable domain, filled in from reference TRBV19 and TRBJ2-5, reads DGGITQSPKYLFRKEGQNVTLSCEQNLNHDAMYWYRQDPGQGLRLIYYSQIVNDFQKGDIAEGYSVSREKKESFPLTVTSAQKNPTAFYLCASSPRTSGQETQYFGPGTRLLVL.

The chain has TRBV19 and TRBJ2-7, with TRBD1 matching 7 bases. CDR3 length: 16 residues. Germline V gives CDR1 LNHDA, CDR2 SQIVND (reference sequence). The J segment lost 5 bases and the V segment lost 3 bases, leaving 13 bases of the junction unmatched. CDR3 DNA sequence: TGTGCCAGTAGTATCACCCTCGACAGGGTGAGGGACGAGCAGTACTTC. Its translation is CASSITLDRVRDEQYF.

V gene TRBV28 combines with J gene TRBJ1-1; 8 bases align to TRBD1. The germline V gene has CDR1 MDHEN and CDR2 SYDVKM. The CDR3 totals 14 residues. V was pared by 3 bases and J by 3 bases, with 3 bases of the junction left unmatched. The CDR3 DNA is TGTGCCAGCAGTTTCCCGACAGGGGACACTGAAGCTTTCTTT. This encodes CASSFPTGDTEAFF.

The rearrangement uses TRBV7-9 and TRBJ2-3; D gene unclear. Trimming shortened V by 5 bases and J by 8 bases, and 20 bases separated the two germline ends. The CDR3 runs 15 residues. Germline V lookup: CDR1 SEHNR, CDR2 FQNEAQ (reference sequence). CDR3 sequence reads: CASSPLRADQSTQYF. CDR3 DNA: TGTGCCAGCAGCCCCCTTCGGGCCGACCAAAGTACGCAGTATTTT.

CDR3 region: CASSPTGAGAPYEQYF. CDR3 DNA sequence: TGTGCCAGCAGCCCAACGGGCGCGGGAGCCCCCTACGAGCAGTACTTC. The J gene is TRBJ2-7, the V gene TRBV28, with TRBD2 matching over 7 bases. Per the germline V gene, CDR1 is MDHEN and CDR2 is SYDVKM. J gave up 2 bases and V 6 bases, and 13 bases lay outside the gene matches. The CDR3 runs 16 residues.

The V call is TRBV10-2, the J call TRBJ2-5, with TRBD2 as a possible D gene (6 bases). This CDR3 is 11 amino acids long. In germline, CDR1 is WSHSY, CDR2 SAAADI. V gave up 4 bases and J gave up 9 bases, with 9 bases separating them. The CDR3 loop is CASSAIAAQYF. The DNA for the CDR3 is TGCGCCAGCAGTGCCATAGCGGCCCAGTACTTC.

V usage is TRBV5-1 and J usage is TRBJ2-7; D may match TRBD1 or TRBD2 (7 bases each). Germline V gene data show CDR1 as SGHRS and CDR2 as YFSETQ. Trimming pared 0 bases from V and 4 bases from J, leaving 11 bases between. The CDR3 covers 14 residues. CDR3 DNA: TGCGCCAGCAGCTTGGTGCAGGGGGGGTACGAGCAGTACTTC. Translated: CASSLVQGGYEQYF.

The V and J genes are TRBV28 and TRBJ2-2; D ambiguous. CDR3 size: 11 residues. Trimming pared 6 bases from V and 8 bases from J, leaving 7 bases between. Per the germline V gene, CDR1 is MDHEN and CDR2 is SYDVKM. The CDR3, as DNA: TGTGCCAGCAGCACGAGTGGGGAGCTGTTTTTT. Translated: CASSTSGELFF.

This clone has just one count. The V call is TRBV4-3, the J call TRBJ2-3; TRBD2 aligns across 9 bases. The CDR3 is 17 residues long. The V and J ends lost 1 base and 4 bases, in that order; junction bases with no gene match: 9. The V gene's germline CDR1 is LGHNA and CDR2 YSLEER. The CDR3 protein is CASSQVSLAGFPDTQYF. CDR3 nucleotides: TGCGCCAGCAGCCAAGTTTCCCTAGCGGGATTTCCAGATACGCAGTATTTT.

The chain carries TRBV7-9 and TRBJ1-5; 7 nucleotides align to TRBD1. The CDR3 is 17 amino acids. Germline CDR1 is SEHNR and CDR2 is FQNEAQ (reference sequence). Trimming took 1 base from V and 0 from J; bases not matched to a gene: 6. The CDR3 DNA reads TGTGCCAGCAGCTTAGAAGGGACAGTCTATAGCAATCAGCCCCAGCATTTT. This gives the protein CASSLEGTVYSNQPQHF.